This T cell receptor (beta chain) stems from a study of PD-L1 blockade in urothelial cancer. Looking at the study overall: Male sex and bladder-origin urothelial cancer characterized about 85% of the 29 patients. Researchers looked at the blood 3 weeks (second dose) and 6 weeks after treatment began. Typically, measured as a median, blood samples had 130,000 to 150,000 T cells.

Time point of the sample: peripheral blood 6 weeks after treatment start. The CDR3 spans 16 residues. The V gene end was trimmed by 7 bases and the J gene end by 5 bases; junction bases not matched to a gene: 14. Germline CDR1 reads LNHDA; CDR2 reads SQIVND (reference sequence). Synthetic TCR analog templates were added to each PCR reaction. The table came from immunoSEQ multiplex PCR; TCRdb's copy has only in-frame clones and leaves some out. The profile shows fewer than 90,000 clones, 85% to 95% of them singletons. This chain links TRBV19 with TRBJ1-5; the match to TRBD1 covers 7 bases. Sequencing used PBMCs, obtained around atezolizumab (anti-PD-L1) treatment. The sequence was collected from a woman aged 80 or over with urothelial cancer. In DNA form, the CDR3 reads TGTGCCAGTACCCAGGGGGGCGCCACAGCAGATCAGCCCCAGCATTTT. Protein: CASTQGGATADQPQHF. The whole variable domain, filled in from reference TRBV19 and TRBJ1-5, reads DGGITQSPKYLFRKEGQNVTLSCEQNLNHDAMYWYRQDPGQGLRLIYYSQIVNDFQKGDIAEGYSVSREKKESFPLTVTSAQKNPTAFYLCASTQGGATADQPQHFGDGTRLSIL.